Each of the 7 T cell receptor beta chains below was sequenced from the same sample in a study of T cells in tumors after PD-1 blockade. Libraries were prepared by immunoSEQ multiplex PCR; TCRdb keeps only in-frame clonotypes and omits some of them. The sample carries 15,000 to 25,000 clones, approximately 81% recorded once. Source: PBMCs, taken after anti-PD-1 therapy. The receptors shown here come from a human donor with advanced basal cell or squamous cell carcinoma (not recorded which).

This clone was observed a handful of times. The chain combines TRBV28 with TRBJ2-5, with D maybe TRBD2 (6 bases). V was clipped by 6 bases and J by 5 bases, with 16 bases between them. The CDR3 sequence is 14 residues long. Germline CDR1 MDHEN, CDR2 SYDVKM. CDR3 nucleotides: TGTGCCAGCAGCCCCCAGGAGGGCGGGGAGACCCAGTACTTC. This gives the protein CASSPQEGGETQYF. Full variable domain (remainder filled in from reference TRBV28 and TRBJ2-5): DVKVTQSSRYLVKRTGEKVFLECVQDMDHENMFWYRQDPGLGLRLIYFSYDVKMKEKGDIPEGYSVSREKKERFSLILESASTNQTSMYLCASSPQEGGETQYFGPGTRLLVL.

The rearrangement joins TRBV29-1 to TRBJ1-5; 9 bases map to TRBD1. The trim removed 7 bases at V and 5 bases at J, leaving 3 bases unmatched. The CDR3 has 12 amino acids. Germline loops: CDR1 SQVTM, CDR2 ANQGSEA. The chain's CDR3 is CSARQGDQPQHF. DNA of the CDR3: TGCAGCGCAAGACAGGGGGATCAGCCCCAGCATTTT.

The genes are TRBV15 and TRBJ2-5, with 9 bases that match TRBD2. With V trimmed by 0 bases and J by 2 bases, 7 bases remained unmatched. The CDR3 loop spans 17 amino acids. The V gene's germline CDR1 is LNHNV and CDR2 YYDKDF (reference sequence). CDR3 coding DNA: TGTGCCACCAGCAGAGATTTGGCTAGCGGGATTCAAGAGACCCAGTACTTC. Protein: CATSRDLASGIQETQYF.

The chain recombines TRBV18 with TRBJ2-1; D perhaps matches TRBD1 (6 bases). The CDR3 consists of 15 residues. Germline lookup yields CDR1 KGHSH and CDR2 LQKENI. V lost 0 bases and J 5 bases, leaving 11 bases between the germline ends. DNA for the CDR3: TGTGCCAGCTCACCACCCGCCAGGGGTGACAATGAGCAGTTCTTC. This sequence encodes CASSPPARGDNEQFF.

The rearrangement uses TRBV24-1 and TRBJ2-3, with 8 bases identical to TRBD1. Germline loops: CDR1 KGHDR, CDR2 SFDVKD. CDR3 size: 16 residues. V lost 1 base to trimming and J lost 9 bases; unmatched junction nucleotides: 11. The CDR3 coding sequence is TGTGCCACCAGTGATTTAGGGGACAGGTTACTGTCGACGCAGTATTTT. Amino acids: CATSDLGDRLLSTQYF.

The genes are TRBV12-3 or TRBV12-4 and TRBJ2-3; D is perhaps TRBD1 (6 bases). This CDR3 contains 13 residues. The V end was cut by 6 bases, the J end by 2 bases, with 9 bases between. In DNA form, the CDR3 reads TGTGCCAGCAGAGACAGGAACACAGATACGCAGTATTTT. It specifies CASRDRNTDTQYF.

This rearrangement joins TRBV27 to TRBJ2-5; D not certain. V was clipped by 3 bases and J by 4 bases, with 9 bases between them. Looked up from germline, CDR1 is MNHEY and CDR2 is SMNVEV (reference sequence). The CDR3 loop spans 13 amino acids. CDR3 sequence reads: CASSFLVGETQYF. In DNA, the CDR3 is TGTGCCAGCAGTTTTCTAGTGGGAGAGACCCAGTACTTC.